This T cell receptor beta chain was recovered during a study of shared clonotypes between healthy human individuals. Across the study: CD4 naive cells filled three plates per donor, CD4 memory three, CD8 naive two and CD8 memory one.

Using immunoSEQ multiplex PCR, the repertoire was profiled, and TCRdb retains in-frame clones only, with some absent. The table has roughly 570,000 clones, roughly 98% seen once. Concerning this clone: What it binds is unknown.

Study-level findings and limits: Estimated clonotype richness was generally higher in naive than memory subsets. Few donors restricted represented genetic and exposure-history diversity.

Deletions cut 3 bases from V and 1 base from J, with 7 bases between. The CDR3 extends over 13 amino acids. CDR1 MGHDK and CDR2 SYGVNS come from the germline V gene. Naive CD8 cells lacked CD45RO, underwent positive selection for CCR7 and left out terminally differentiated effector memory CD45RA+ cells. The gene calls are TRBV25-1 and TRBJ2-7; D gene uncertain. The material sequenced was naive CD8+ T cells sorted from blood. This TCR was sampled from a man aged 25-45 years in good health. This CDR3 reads CASSELRSYEQYF. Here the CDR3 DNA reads TGTGCCAGCAGTGAGCTCAGGTCCTACGAGCAGTACTTC.